This TCR beta chain was profiled in a study of T-cell memory formation after mild COVID-19. TCRdb ran MiXCR on the 5' RACE reads and lists one entry per CDR3 protein. The table lists about 400,000 distinct CDR3 sequences, about a quarter of them singletons. V was trimmed by 3 bases and J by 2 bases, leaving 12 bases between them. The CDR3 sequence is 15 residues long. Germline V CDR1 and CDR2: KGHDR, SFDVKD. Study-level points and caveats: Clones that shrank (day 15 to 85) were balanced CD4/CD8, whereas later expanders leaned CD4+.

Comment on this clonotype: The antigen remains unidentified.

The receptor's source is an adult woman who had mild COVID-19 (a few samples of this study predate the infection). Cell type and time point are not known. The sequenced sample was PBMCs or a T cell subset sorted from them (not recorded which). V is TRBV24-1 and J is TRBJ1-2, with D unresolved. CDR3 sequence reads: CATSDPWGGNYGYTF. The CDR3 DNA sequence: TGTGCCACCAGTGATCCCTGGGGAGGGAACTATGGCTACACCTTC.